This T cell receptor (beta chain) appears in the sequencing data of a study of blood T cell repertoires in COVID-19. In the study overall: T cells, B-cell-depleted T cells, or PBMCs supplied cDNA or gDNA.

As processed by the authors: Reference gene primer amplification yielded estimated nucleated cell counts. TCRdb's copy holds only in-frame clones and misses some; the assay was immunoSEQ multiplex PCR. Clonal size and the V and J genes are those of that table, whereas D and trimming came from the DNA. The data show over 120,000 clones, with just under 85% seen just once and more than 8.5% held by the top ten. V lost 0 bases, J lost 3 bases, and 17 bases lay in between. This CDR3 region has 17 residues. Germline loops: CDR1 SGHDN, CDR2 FVKESK. This clonotype was obtained from a middle-aged man who had recovered from COVID-19. Sequencing input: PBMCs or T cells enriched from blood (not recorded which). The V gene is TRBV14, the J gene TRBJ2-5; D may be TRBD2 (6 bases). The CDR3 reads CASSQDFRLAPKETQYF. DNA of the CDR3: TGTGCCAGCAGCCAAGACTTTAGGCTAGCGCCCAAAGAGACCCAGTACTTC.